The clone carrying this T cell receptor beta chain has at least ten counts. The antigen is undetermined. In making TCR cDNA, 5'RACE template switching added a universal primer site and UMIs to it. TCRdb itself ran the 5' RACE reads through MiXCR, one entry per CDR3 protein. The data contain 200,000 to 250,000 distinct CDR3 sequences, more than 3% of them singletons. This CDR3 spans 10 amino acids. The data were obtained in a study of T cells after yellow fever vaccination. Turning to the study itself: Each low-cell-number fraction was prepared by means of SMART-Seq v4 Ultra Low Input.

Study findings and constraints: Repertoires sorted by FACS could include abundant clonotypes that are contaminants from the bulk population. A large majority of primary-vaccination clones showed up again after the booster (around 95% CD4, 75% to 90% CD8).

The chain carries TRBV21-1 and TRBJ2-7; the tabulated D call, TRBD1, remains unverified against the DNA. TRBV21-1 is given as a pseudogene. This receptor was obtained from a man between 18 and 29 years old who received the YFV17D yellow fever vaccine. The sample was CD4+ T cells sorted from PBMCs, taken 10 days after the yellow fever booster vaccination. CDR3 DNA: TGTGCCAGCAGCAAAGGGCCTACAGGGTTC. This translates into CASSKGPTGF.